This passage covers 13 T cell receptor beta chains from one sample sequenced in a study of blood T cell repertoires in COVID-19. Produced via immunoSEQ multiplex PCR; TCRdb's table is partial and in-frame only. Among 60,000 to 70,000 clones listed, 84% were seen once. The sequencing input was peripheral blood. These receptors all stem from a man between 50 and 59 years old with active COVID-19.

The chain couples TRBV4-1 to TRBJ2-7, with 10 bases lining up with TRBD1. V lost 3 bases, J lost 3 bases, and 5 bases stayed unmatched. The germline CDR1 and CDR2 sequences are MGHRA and YSYEKL. CDR3 size: 15 residues. CDR3 region: CASSQSTGGHYEQYF. In DNA form, the CDR3 reads TGCGCCAGCAGCCAGTCGACAGGGGGCCACTACGAGCAGTACTTC.

The chain carries TRBV30 and TRBJ2-1, with 14 bases fitting TRBD2. CDR3 length: 15 amino acids. Germline CDR1 and CDR2: GTSNPN and SVGIG (reference sequence). V was clipped by 0 bases and J by 8 bases; unmatched bases: 3. CDR3 nucleotides: TGTGCCTGGAGTGTAGGGACTAGCGGGAGCTATGAGCAGTTCTTC. It encodes CAWSVGTSGSYEQFF.

This clone appeared a single time. The rearrangement joins TRBV11-3 to TRBJ2-5; TRBD1 matches 7 bases. Per germline, CDR1 SGHNT and CDR2 YENEEA. V gave up 5 bases and J gave up 5 bases; unmatched junction bases: 11. This CDR3 has 15 amino acids. This chain's CDR3 is CASSARQGSWETQYF. CDR3 sequence (DNA): TGTGCCAGCAGCGCACGACAGGGATCTTGGGAGACCCAGTACTTC.

This clone has a handful of counts. This chain links TRBV9 with TRBJ2-7, with D unclear. CDR1 is SGDLS and CDR2 is YYNGEE in the germline V gene. V lost 4 bases and J lost 2, with 22 bases in between. The length of the CDR3 is 17 residues. The CDR3 reads CASSPEVSLAHPYEQYF. The CDR3 bases are TGTGCCAGCAGCCCAGAGGTGTCTCTGGCCCATCCCTACGAGCAGTACTTC.

This clone came up once. The J gene is TRBJ2-7, the V gene TRBV6-2 or TRBV6-3; the match to TRBD2 covers 14 bases. Germline V gives CDR1 MNHEY, CDR2 SVGEGT. Trimming took 4 bases from V and 7 from J; bases not matched to a gene: 12. CDR3 size: 17 residues. Here the CDR3 DNA reads TGTGCCAGCAGTTCCATAGGACTAGCGGGGGGAATACGGGAGCAGTACTTC. Amino acid sequence: CASSSIGLAGGIREQYF.

This clone was observed a single time. The rearrangement uses TRBV6-5 and TRBJ1-1; a possible D gene is TRBD1 (5 bases). The V end lost 5 bases, the J end lost 5 bases, and 18 bases lay between the germline ends. In germline, CDR1 is MNHEY, CDR2 SVGAGI. The CDR3 runs to 15 residues. CDR3 protein: CASSLTTAPVTEAFF. CDR3 bases: TGTGCCAGCAGTCTCACGACAGCCCCGGTTACTGAAGCTTTCTTT.

This sequence joins TRBV7-8 and TRBJ1-3; D is unresolved. CDR3 length: 14 residues. With 4 bases removed from V and 9 bases from J, the gap between germline ends came to 16 bases. Germline CDR1 is SGHVS and CDR2 is FQNEAQ. The CDR3 region has the DNA TGTGCCAGCAGCTCACGGACTGGGAGTGGCACCATATATTTT. Translated: CASSSRTGSGTIYF. The whole variable domain, remainder taken from reference TRBV7-8 and TRBJ1-3, is GAGVSQSPRYKVAKRGQDVALRCDPISGHVSLFWYQQALGQGPEFLTYFQNEAQLDKSGLPSDRFFAERPEGSVSTLKIQRTQQEDSAVYLCASSSRTGSGTIYFGEGSWLTVV.

This chain connects TRBV9 to TRBJ2-7, with TRBD2 matching 15 bases. Germline V gene lookup returns CDR1 SGDLS and CDR2 YYNGEE. V was pared by 4 bases and J by 4 bases, with 9 bases of the junction left unmatched. The CDR3 extends over 17 amino acids. CDR3 nucleotides: TGTGCCAGCAGCCCCAGGACTAGCGGGAGGGCCCAATACGAGCAGTACTTC. It encodes CASSPRTSGRAQYEQYF.

This rearrangement joins TRBV7-2 to TRBJ1-1; 7 nucleotides align to TRBD1. The germline V gene has CDR1 SGHTA and CDR2 FQGNSA. The CDR3 covers 12 residues. The CDR3 spells CAWDSQNTEAFF. In DNA form, the CDR3 reads TGTGCTTGGGACAGTCAAAACACTGAAGCTTTCTTT.

The chain carries TRBV2 and TRBJ2-5, with D tentatively TRBD1 (7 bases). V gave up 0 bases and J gave up 0 bases, with 20 bases separating them. Per the germline V gene, CDR1 is SNHLY and CDR2 is FYNNEI. This CDR3 region has 19 residues. The CDR3 DNA sequence: TGTGCCAGCAGTGAAGCCCTGACAGGGCTCGGAGGGGACCAAGAGACCCAGTACTTC. Residues: CASSEALTGLGGDQETQYF.

The chain joins TRBV7-9 to TRBJ2-7; no clear D. Trimming took off 5 bases at V and 4 bases at J, with 12 bases between the two ends. In germline, CDR1 is SEHNR, CDR2 FQNEAQ (reference sequence). The CDR3 sequence is 13 residues long. CDR3 amino acids: CASSPEPVYEQYF. The CDR3 coding sequence is TGTGCCAGCAGCCCCGAACCAGTTTACGAGCAGTACTTC.

The gene calls are TRBV5-4 and TRBJ2-1, with 7 bases fitting TRBD2. The CDR3 is made up of 14 amino acids. J gave up 9 bases and V 0 bases, and 6 bases lay outside the gene matches. Per the germline V gene, CDR1 is SGHNT and CDR2 is YYREEE (reference sequence). CDR3 DNA sequence: TGTGCCAGCAGCTTGGGGGGCGGGGGAAGTGAGCAGTTCTTC. As protein: CASSLGGGGSEQFF. Variable domain in full (rest from reference TRBV5-4 and TRBJ2-1): ETGVTQSPTHLIKTRGQQVTLRCSSQSGHNTVSWYQQALGQGPQFIFQYYREEENGRGNFPPRFSGLQFPNYSSELNVNALELDDSALYLCASSLGGGGSEQFFGPGTRLTVL.

Here the CDR3 reads CASSPLGSGNYGYTF. The CDR3 coding sequence is TGTGCCAGCAGTCCCCTTGGGTCAGGAAACTATGGCTACACCTTC. This chain connects TRBV11-2 to TRBJ1-2; D gene ambiguous. Germline V lookup: CDR1 SGHAT, CDR2 FQNNGV. The V and J ends lost 6 bases and 2 bases respectively, with 16 bases between them. The CDR3 totals 15 residues.